The T cell receptor beta chain described here comes from a study of T cell repertoires in cytomegalovirus infection (dated by TCRdb to about 2019). Regarding the study in general: Because public TCR beta signatures pointed to carriage of CMV infection together with the matching HLA type, the HLA type of each donor mattered for the analysis. Paper-wide results and their limitations: The ex vivo response was dominated by HLA-C-restricted CMV-specific TCR beta clonotypes, which also provided the single most frequent clonotype in two of eight donors. In both this cohort and an independent roughly 400-donor cohort, the cumulative frequency of public TCR beta family members distinguished carriers of CMV infection plus the relevant HLA type.

This clonotype was counted at least ten times. The clone's antigen remains unknown. No qualities accompany the bases; no much larger clone lies one base away. CDR1 is given as SGHTA and CDR2 as FQGNSA, both from the germline V gene. A distance of 15 bases separates the germline ends of V and J, which lose 5 bases and 8 bases respectively. The CDR3 starts with the cysteine, ends with the phenylalanine, and has 13 residues. Of all the DNA, just the CDR3 is kept, 39 bases in frame from base 1. Sequencing was performed on an Illumina HiSeq 1500. TCRdb reanalyzed the raw reads on its own, using fastp at Q25 for trimming and MiXCR for clone calling, and kept in-frame beta chains. Each entry is one CDR3 protein sequence, shown with its most common DNA and genes. Here the sample has fewer than 400,000 distinct CDR3 sequences; roughly 18% occur a single time. Clones ranked in the top ten supply 7.5% to 9.5% of the sample.

The specimen was PBMCs. The chain is encoded by TRBV7-2 joined to TRBJ1-1; the D region possibly corresponds to TRBD1 (5 bases align). This receptor was identified in a human donor in good health (CMV status not recorded). Some clones in this sample may be carry-over from other donors' samples. The DNA sequence is given as TGTGCCAGCAGCCCTAATGGGGGACCGGAAGCTTTCTTT. This encodes CASSPNGGPEAFF.